The present TCR beta chain was sequenced within a study of blood T cell repertoires in COVID-19. In the original workflow: Using reference gene primer amplification, nucleated cell counts were estimated. Generated by immunoSEQ multiplex PCR, the TCRdb table keeps only in-frame clones and is missing some. D and trimming come from the DNA, and the V and J calls and clone size come from that table. This sample yields roughly 200,000 clones, of which roughly 89% are seen a single time; about 7% belongs to the top ten. J lost 8 bases, V lost 4 bases, and 8 bases had no gene match. Germline values: CDR1 LNHDA, CDR2 SQIVND (reference sequence). The CDR3 runs 15 residues.

This sequence originates from a man aged 35 to 55 with acute or convalescent COVID-19. The sequenced sample consisted of peripheral blood. This sequence joins TRBV19 and TRBJ1-6; TRBD1 agrees at 7 bases. CDR3 bases: TGTGCCAGTAGTACAAGACAGGGCGGCGATTCACCCCTCCACTTT. This translates into CASSTRQGGDSPLHF.